A selection of T cell receptor beta chains follows, all from one sample in a study of graft-versus-host responses after intestinal transplantation. Sequencing used immunoSEQ multiplex PCR; TCRdb keeps in-frame clones, though not all of them. The table records about 98,000 clones, roughly 87% of them present only once. Antigens for these TCRs are unknown. Sequenced here: unstimulated CD8+ T cells sorted from spleen or lymph node cells, sampled before intestinal transplant. The receptors shown here come from a human donor who received an intestinal transplant. Each CDR3 is given with its conserved first and last residue. D genes are given only for firm matches. Clone size is not always given. Where it is, it says once, few, many or a class for expanded clones.

clone_size: -
d_call: -
j_call: TRBJ1-3
v_call: TRBV6-1
cdr3_aa: CASSTGYDSGNTIYF
cdr3_nt: TGTGCCAGCAGTACAGGGTACGACTCTGGAAACACCATATATTTT

clone_size: -
d_call: TRBD2
j_call: TRBJ2-3
v_call: TRBV29-1
cdr3_aa: CSVAPLAGGRDTQYF
cdr3_nt: TGCAGCGTTGCACCATTAGCGGGAGGGCGCGATACGCAGTATTTT

clone_size: once
d_call: -
j_call: TRBJ1-5
v_call: TRBV9
cdr3_aa: CASSVGTNQPQHF
cdr3_nt: TGTGCCAGCAGCGTAGGGACAAATCAGCCCCAGCATTTT

clone_size: -
d_call: TRBD1
j_call: TRBJ1-1
v_call: TRBV9
cdr3_aa: CASSGQGRNTEAFF
cdr3_nt: TGTGCCAGCAGCGGACAGGGCCGTAACACTGAAGCTTTCTTT

clone_size: -
d_call: -
j_call: TRBJ2-3
v_call: TRBV6-5
cdr3_aa: CASTRRRDTTDTQYF
cdr3_nt: TGTGCCAGCACCCGGAGGAGGGACACCACAGATACGCAGTATTTT

clone_size: -
d_call: TRBD1
j_call: TRBJ1-6
v_call: TRBV6-5
cdr3_aa: CASSLTGVGRSPLHF
cdr3_nt: TGTGCCAGCAGCCTTACAGGGGTAGGTCGTTCACCCCTCCACTTT

clone_size: -
d_call: -
j_call: TRBJ2-3
v_call: TRBV21-1
cdr3_aa: CQAGGPNGTDTQYF
cdr3_nt: TGTCAAGCGGGAGGGCCTAATGGCACAGATACGCAGTATTTT

clone_size: -
d_call: -
j_call: TRBJ2-1
v_call: TRBV4-1
cdr3_aa: CASSLPEGGAISYNEQFF
cdr3_nt: TGCGCCAGCAGCCTTCCCGAGGGCGGGGCGATCTCCTACAATGAGCAGTTCTTC

clone_size: -
d_call: -
j_call: TRBJ2-1
v_call: TRBV4-1
cdr3_aa: CASSQVRGRPSFNEQFF
cdr3_nt: TGCGCCAGCAGCCAAGTCCGGGGACGGCCTTCTTTCAATGAGCAGTTCTTC

clone_size: -
d_call: -
j_call: TRBJ1-5
v_call: TRBV7-9
cdr3_aa: CASSADSSNQPQHF
cdr3_nt: TGTGCCAGCAGCGCCGACAGTAGCAATCAGCCCCAGCATTTT